The present T cell receptor beta chain was sequenced within a study of response to subunit inactivated influenza vaccine. Study-wide results and caveats: Few new T cells, the authors suggested, are recruited by each seasonal influenza vaccination.

Germline V gene lookup returns CDR1 MNHNY and CDR2 SVGAGI (reference sequence). Trimming removed 2 bases at V and 8 bases at J, with 7 bases between. This CDR3 region has 12 residues. A note on this clonotype: Its antigen is not identified.

TCRdb independently ran MiXCR on the RT-PCR reads; one entry per CDR3 protein. The data contain roughly 760,000 distinct CDR3 sequences, 21% of them seen just once; the ten biggest clones take up roughly 10%. Sequenced here: PBMCs from blood, sampled roughly 5 days after vaccination. The source of this sequence is a man in his forties or fifties who received an inactivated influenza vaccine. The chain joins TRBV6-6 to TRBJ2-1, with no clear D. CDR3 nucleotides: TGTGCCAGCAGTTACGGGCCCTATGAGCAGTTCTTC. It translates to CASSYGPYEQFF.